This T cell receptor (beta chain) is drawn from a study of blood T cell repertoires in COVID-19. Study in general: T cells, B-cell-depleted T cells, or PBMCs provided the cDNA or gDNA that served as material.

Self-reported history from a screening survey and questionnaire set each donor's cohort. V gave up 7 bases and J gave up 0 bases, with 10 bases separating them. This CDR3 has 14 amino acids. The germline V gene encodes CDR1 MNHEY and CDR2 SMNVEV (reference sequence). In the original workflow: Nucleated cell counts were estimated from reference gene primer amplification. Using immunoSEQ multiplex PCR, the repertoire was profiled, and TCRdb retains in-frame clones only, with some absent. V and J calls and clone size are given by that table; D and trimming were obtained from the DNA. Of about 400,000 clones in the sample, about 87% are singletons; the top ten hold about 9.4%.

The sequence was collected from a woman in her forties or fifties who had recovered from COVID-19. Source material: PBMCs or T cells enriched from blood (not recorded which). The V and J genes are TRBV27 and TRBJ1-3; D is unresolved. The CDR3 region has the DNA TGTGCCAGCAAATACGAGGGCTCTGGAAACACCATATATTTT. This sequence encodes CASKYEGSGNTIYF.